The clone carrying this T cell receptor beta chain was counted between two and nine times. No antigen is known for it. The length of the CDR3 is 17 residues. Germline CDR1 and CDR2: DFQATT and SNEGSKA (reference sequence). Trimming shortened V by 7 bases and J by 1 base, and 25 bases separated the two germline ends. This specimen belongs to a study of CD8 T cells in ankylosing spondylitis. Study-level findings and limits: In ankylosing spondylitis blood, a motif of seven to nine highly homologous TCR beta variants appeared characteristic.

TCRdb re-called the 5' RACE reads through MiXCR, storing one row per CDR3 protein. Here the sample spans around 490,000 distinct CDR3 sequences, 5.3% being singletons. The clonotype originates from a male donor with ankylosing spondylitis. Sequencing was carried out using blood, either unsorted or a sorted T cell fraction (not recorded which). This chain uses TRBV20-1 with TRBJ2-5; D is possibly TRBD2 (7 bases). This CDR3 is CSGGGPGTTRSQETQYF. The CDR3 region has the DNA TGCAGTGGAGGGGGGCCCGGGACTACTAGAAGCCAAGAGACCCAGTACTTC.